Presented here are 14 T cell receptor beta chains from one specimen sequenced in a study of T cell responses to AZD1222 COVID-19 vaccine. Profiled with immunoSEQ multiplex PCR; TCRdb holds only in-frame clones, not every one. In the table there are 90,000 to 120,000 clones, approximately 90% of which are singletons. The sequencing here drew on peripheral blood, taken 28 days after the second AZD1222 dose. These receptors all stem from an adult who received the AZD1222 COVID-19 vaccine.

This clone has just one count. The CDR3: CASSRLSGRKTQYF. DNA for the CDR3: TGCGCCAGCAGTCGCTTGTCGGGACGTAAGACCCAGTACTTC. This chain joins TRBV23-1 and TRBJ2-5; D may be TRBD1 or TRBD2 (5 bases each). TRBV23-1 is identified as an open reading frame with a role that is uncertain. There are 14 residues in the CDR3. The V end was cut by 4 bases, the J end by 6 bases, with 15 bases between.

The chain employs TRBV2 and TRBJ1-3; the D is unclear. The V end was cut by 7 bases, the J end by 5 bases, with 15 bases between. Germline lookup yields CDR1 SNHLY and CDR2 FYNNEI. The CDR3 loop spans 14 amino acids. CDR3 in amino acids: CASTGIGERNTIYF. The DNA for the CDR3 is TGTGCCAGCACAGGAATTGGCGAAAGAAACACCATATATTTT.

The chain joins TRBV5-1 to TRBJ1-1; D unresolved. The germline CDR1 and CDR2 sequences are SGHRS and YFSETQ. This CDR3 has 12 amino acids. V lost 0 bases and J lost 7, with 7 bases in between. The CDR3 reads CASSLVGSEAFF. CDR3 in DNA: TGCGCCAGCAGCTTGGTAGGCAGTGAAGCTTTCTTT.

The chain is built from TRBV2 and TRBJ1-3; possibly TRBD1 for D (5 bases). This CDR3 region has 14 residues. Trimming shortened V by 5 bases and J by 0 bases, and 8 bases separated the two germline ends. In germline, CDR1 is SNHLY, CDR2 FYNNEI. CDR3 amino acids: CASSFRGSGNTIYF. Written as DNA, the CDR3 is TGTGCCAGCAGTTTTAGGGGCTCTGGAAACACCATATATTTT.

The gene calls are TRBV19 and TRBJ2-1; the D is unclear. The germline V gene encodes CDR1 LNHDA and CDR2 SQIVND (reference sequence). V was trimmed by 4 bases and J by 8 bases, leaving 12 bases between them. The CDR3 runs 13 residues. In nucleotides, the CDR3 is TGTGCCAGTAGTAGGTTTTTCCCCGATGAGCAGTTCTTC. It specifies CASSRFFPDEQFF.

The chain has TRBV7-9 and TRBJ2-5; a weak D match, TRBD2 (6 bases). The CDR3 consists of 16 residues. With 3 bases removed from V and 0 bases from J, the gap between germline ends came to 14 bases. Per germline, CDR1 SEHNR and CDR2 FQNEAQ (reference sequence). The CDR3 nucleotides read TGTGCCAGCAGCTTTCCGGGACTCACGTACCAAGAGACCCAGTACTTC. This sequence encodes CASSFPGLTYQETQYF. The entire variable domain, with the rest obtained from reference TRBV7-9 and TRBJ2-5, is as follows: DTGVSQNPRHKITKRGQNVTFRCDPISEHNRLYWYRQTLGQGPEFLTYFQNEAQLEKSRLLSDRFSAERPKGSFSTLEIQRTEQGDSAMYLCASSFPGLTYQETQYFGPGTRLLVL.

V is TRBV7-3 and J is TRBJ2-3; possibly TRBD1 for D (5 bases). V was cut by 5 bases and J by 0 bases, with 12 bases left in between. The CDR3 has 15 amino acids. The germline V gene has CDR1 SGHTA and CDR2 FQGTGA. In nucleotides, the CDR3 is TGTGCCAGCAGCCAAGGGGCTTCTAGCACAGATACGCAGTATTTT. Amino acids: CASSQGASSTDTQYF.

The rearrangement links TRBV5-6 to TRBJ1-2; 7 bases align to TRBD1. V gave up 4 bases and J gave up 4 bases; unmatched junction bases: 10. Germline CDR1 is SGHDT and CDR2 is YYEEEE. The CDR3 is 15 residues long. The CDR3 DNA follows: TGTGCCAGCAGCCTCTTAGAGACAGGGCCCTATGGCTACACCTTC. Protein: CASSLLETGPYGYTF.

The chain combines TRBV24-1 with TRBJ2-2; 10 bases match TRBD1. Germline V CDR1 and CDR2: KGHDR, SFDVKD. V was pared by 0 bases and J by 3 bases, with 0 bases of the junction left unmatched. The CDR3 extends over 16 amino acids. DNA of the CDR3: TGTGCCACCAGTGATTTGGGACAGGGGGACACCGGGGAGCTGTTTTTT. Translated: CATSDLGQGDTGELFF.

The rearrangement uses TRBV2 and TRBJ1-1; D perhaps matches TRBD1 (5 bases). The CDR3 loop spans 11 amino acids. Germline V CDR1 and CDR2: SNHLY, FYNNEI. The germline V and J ends were trimmed by 6 bases and 8 bases, with 10 bases remaining between them. In DNA, the CDR3 is TGTGCCAGCAGCGGGGGGAGAGAAGCTTTCTTT. It is translated as CASSGGREAFF. Based on the CDR3 plus reference TRBV2 and TRBJ1-1, the full variable domain is EPEVTQTPSHQVTQMGQEVILRCVPISNHLYFYWYRQILGQKVEFLVSFYNNEISEKSEIFDDQFSVERPDGSNFTLKIRSTKLEDSAMYFCASSGGREAFFGQGTRLTVV.

The chain is built from TRBV12-3 or TRBV12-4 and TRBJ1-6; D not resolved. CDR3 length: 13 residues. Trimming removed 1 base from V and 7 bases from J, with 5 bases in between. The CDR3 protein is CASSLGTNSPLHF. DNA for the CDR3: TGTGCCAGCAGTTTAGGTACCAATTCACCCCTCCACTTT.

This clone was seen once. The rearrangement links TRBV12-3 or TRBV12-4 to TRBJ1-2, with D unresolved. V lost 8 bases and J lost 6, with 13 bases in between. CDR3 size: 12 residues. CDR3 in amino acids: CASLRRVDGYTF. CDR3 nucleotide sequence: TGTGCCAGCTTAAGGAGGGTCGATGGCTACACCTTC.

CDR3 region: CSARGQGAFTDTQYF. The CDR3 region has the DNA TGCAGTGCTCGTGGACAGGGGGCTTTCACAGATACGCAGTATTTT. This chain uses TRBV20-1 with TRBJ2-3; TRBD1 agrees at 11 bases. The V and J ends lost 5 bases and 2 bases, in that order; junction bases with no gene match: 6. From germline, CDR1 is DFQATT and CDR2 SNEGSKA (reference sequence). This CDR3 has 15 amino acids.

The genes are TRBV30 and TRBJ1-1; no firm D call. This CDR3 contains 11 residues. The ends were cut back, 1 base at V and 5 bases at J, with 5 bases in the middle. Germline assignment: CDR1 GTSNPN and CDR2 SVGIG (reference sequence). CDR3 sequence (DNA): TGTGCCTGGAGTGCCCAAACTGAAGCTTTCTTT. It codes for CAWSAQTEAFF.